This TCR beta chain came from a study of T cell responses to AZD1222 COVID-19 vaccine. Only in-frame clones appear in the TCRdb table, and some are missing; sequencing was by immunoSEQ multiplex PCR. The sample holds 110,000 or so clones, more than 75% seen once. Notes on the study in general: Breadth and depth of Spike-specific TCRs rose after two AZD1222 doses. Most donors were white British and more were female, and clonal diversity was possibly underestimated. Researchers took repertoire samples only after the peak T cell response had come.

Regarding this clone: No antigen is known for it.

The source is an adult who received the AZD1222 COVID-19 vaccine. The material was peripheral blood, obtained 28 days after the second AZD1222 dose.

The CDR3 is CASSLRWENSNQPQHF. The CDR3 coding sequence is TGTGCCAGCAGCTTAAGGTGGGAGAATAGCAATCAGCCCCAGCATTTT. V gene TRBV27 combines with J gene TRBJ1-5; D gene ambiguous. Trimming cost V 6 bases and J 0 bases, with 15 bases left between them. Germline V gives CDR1 MNHEY, CDR2 SMNVEV (reference sequence). The length of the CDR3 is 16 residues.